One and the same sample provided the 9 T cell receptor beta chains below, sequenced in a study of T cells in Graves' hyperthyroidism and ophthalmopathy. Amplification yielded TCR beta CDR3 regions, with RNA transcripts as the source. HTBI primers drove first-round RT-PCR of the TCR CDR3. TCRdb fed the multiplex PCR reads into MiXCR, producing one record per CDR3 protein. The data show 300,000 to 450,000 distinct CDR3 sequences, around 20% seen once. Sequenced sample: blood. Every receptor here comes from a man aged 18 to 35 with Graves' ophthalmopathy.

This clonotype was recorded at least ten times. The chain has TRBV6-1 and TRBJ2-5; a weak D match, TRBD1 (6 bases). Trimming stripped 8 bases from V and 5 bases from J, with 21 bases between. The V gene's germline CDR1 is MNHNS and CDR2 SASEGT. CDR3 size: 15 residues. The CDR3 loop reads CASQRQAQVGETQYF. The CDR3 DNA reads TGTGCCAGCCAACGACAGGCGCAGGTTGGGGAGACCCAGTACTTC.

There are a few counts of this clonotype. The chain links TRBV29-1 to TRBJ1-2, with D perhaps matching TRBD1 (6 bases). CDR1 is SQVTM and CDR2 is ANQGSEA in the germline V gene. V dropped 4 bases and J dropped 1 base, with 16 bases sitting between them. This CDR3 has 15 residues. Here the CDR3 reads CSVGGHLTINYGYTF. CDR3 sequence (DNA): TGCAGCGTTGGGGGACACCTTACTATTAACTATGGCTACACCTTC.

This clonotype was seen only a few times. The chain links TRBV12-3 or TRBV12-4 to TRBJ2-2, with D unclear. This CDR3 spans 13 amino acids. Trimming took 8 bases from V and 3 from J, leaving 10 bases between them. The CDR3 DNA reads TGTGCCAGCGCCAACCCCGACACCGGGGAGCTGTTTTTT. Its translation: CASANPDTGELFF.

For this clonotype: Given a much more abundant clone one base away, this may be a read error. The chain recombines TRBV5-5 with TRBJ1-1; D not certain. Germline CDR1 is SGHKS and CDR2 is YYEKEE (reference sequence). This CDR3 is 11 amino acids long. The V end lost 2 bases, the J end lost 7 bases, and 6 bases lay between the germline ends. The CDR3 here is CASSLGYEAFF. DNA for the CDR3: TGTGCCAGCAGCTTAGGATATGAAGCTTTCTTT. Full variable domain (missing parts from reference TRBV5-5 and TRBJ1-1): DAGVTQSPTHLIKTRGQQVTLRCSPISGHKSVSWYQQVLGQGPQFIFQYYEKEERGRGNFPDRFSARQFPNYSSELNVNALLLGDSALYLCASSLGYEAFFGQGTRLTVV.

The chain uses TRBV27 and TRBJ2-3; 14 bases are shared with TRBD2. The ends lost 3 bases at V and 5 bases at J; junction bases unmatched: 7. The CDR3 has 17 residues. The germline V gene has CDR1 MNHEY and CDR2 SMNVEV (reference sequence). The CDR3 coding sequence is TGTGCCAGCAGTTTGGCGGGACTAGCGGGGGACGGAGATACGCAGTATTTT. Its translation is CASSLAGLAGDGDTQYF.

This chain joins TRBV2 and TRBJ2-2; D ambiguous. V gave up 8 bases and J gave up 0 bases, with 19 bases separating them. Germline V gene lookup returns CDR1 SNHLY and CDR2 FYNNEI. This CDR3 has 17 residues. The chain's CDR3 is CASSPPRALSNTGELFF. The CDR3 DNA reads TGTGCCAGCTCACCACCGAGAGCCCTCTCGAACACCGGGGAGCTGTTTTTT. The whole variable domain, filled in from reference TRBV2 and TRBJ2-2, reads EPEVTQTPSHQVTQMGQEVILRCVPISNHLYFYWYRQILGQKVEFLVSFYNNEISEKSEIFDDQFSVERPDGSNFTLKIRSTKLEDSAMYFCASSPPRALSNTGELFFGEGSRLTVL.

There are many counts of this clonotype. V and J are TRBV14 and TRBJ1-2, with D hard to call. The CDR3 totals 13 residues. Trimming left V 4 bases short and J 8 bases short, with 14 bases between. Germline V gives CDR1 SGHDN, CDR2 FVKESK. CDR3: CASSRTAVGGYTF. Here the CDR3 DNA reads TGTGCCAGCAGCCGGACGGCCGTAGGGGGCTACACCTTC.

This clonotype showed up many times. This chain connects TRBV29-1 to TRBJ2-7; TRBD1 is a possible D gene (5 bases). This CDR3 has 12 amino acids. CDR1 is SQVTM, CDR2 ANQGSEA, per germline. V was shortened by 0 bases and J by 6 bases, with 9 bases between the two germline ends. CDR3 DNA sequence: TGCAGCGTTGAAGATCTTGGGGCCGAGCAGTACTTC. This sequence encodes CSVEDLGAEQYF.

This clonotype was picked up a small number of times. The V and J genes are TRBV15 and TRBJ1-3; D is ambiguous. The V end lost 3 bases, the J end lost 6 bases, and 6 bases lay between the germline ends. Per the germline V gene, CDR1 is LNHNV and CDR2 is YYDKDF (reference sequence). The CDR3 runs to 12 residues. DNA for the CDR3: TGTGCCACCAGCAGGAGTGAAAACACCATATATTTT. It codes for CATSRSENTIYF.